Presented here are 28 T cell receptor beta chains from one specimen sequenced in a study of beta chain features in type 1 diabetes. The investigators reverse transcribed all of the isolated RNA, so they sequenced expressed TCRB transcripts. The protocol was immunoSEQ multiplex PCR, while the TCRdb copy is restricted to in-frame clones and leaves out a portion. This sample carries fewer than 450,000 clones, less than 15% of them seen once, and the ten largest clones take nearly 0.015%. The antigens of these receptors remain unknown. Study-wide results and caveats: A moderate, significant TCRB CDR3 shortening appeared in type 1 diabetes across four CD4+ subsets.

The sample taken for sequencing was naive CD4+ T cells from blood. Every receptor here comes from a woman aged 18-29 years with type 1 diabetes.

This clone has just a few counts. V usage is TRBV6-5 and J usage is TRBJ2-1, with 10 bases that match TRBD2. Germline V gene lookup returns CDR1 MNHEY and CDR2 SVGAGI. After removal of 5 bases from V and 9 bases from J, the junction contained 7 bases not matched to a gene. The CDR3 runs to 14 residues. As DNA, the CDR3 is TGTGCCAGCAGTCCTCGGACTAGCGGTGGTGAGCAGTTCTTC. This sequence encodes CASSPRTSGGEQFF.

The chain couples TRBV18 to TRBJ2-2; possibly TRBD1 for D (5 bases). The germline gives CDR1 KGHSH, CDR2 LQKENI. The CDR3 runs to 16 residues. With 3 bases removed from V and 1 base from J, the gap between germline ends came to 12 bases. CDR3 amino acids: CASSPLSGMNTGELFF. DNA for the CDR3: TGTGCCAGCTCACCCTTGTCAGGGATGAACACCGGGGAGCTGTTTTTT.

CDR3 sequence: CSVPGTETGELFF. The CDR3 coding sequence is TGCAGCGTTCCCGGGACAGAGACCGGGGAGCTGTTTTTT. The chain has TRBV29-1 and TRBJ2-2; 7 bases fit TRBD1. This CDR3 has 13 residues. J gave up 5 bases and V 5 bases, and 5 bases lay outside the gene matches. Looked up from germline, CDR1 is SQVTM and CDR2 is ANQGSEA.

This clone was seen repeatedly, ten times or more. The V gene is TRBV29-1, the J gene TRBJ2-7, with D maybe TRBD1 (7 bases). The CDR3 contains 12 residues. Per germline, CDR1 SQVTM and CDR2 ANQGSEA. Trimming pared 7 bases from V and 3 bases from J, leaving 13 bases between. This chain's CDR3 is CSGGDRFYEQYF. Written as DNA, the CDR3 is TGCAGCGGCGGGGACAGATTCTACGAGCAGTACTTC.

This clone has just one count. The gene calls are TRBV18 and TRBJ1-1, with D perhaps matching TRBD1 (6 bases). Germline V lookup: CDR1 KGHSH, CDR2 LQKENI. This CDR3 has 14 residues. Between the trimmed V and J ends, which lost 4 bases and 1 base, there was a span of 10 bases. The CDR3 sequence is CASSLGQTNTEAFF. CDR3 bases: TGTGCCAGCTCACTTGGACAGACGAACACTGAAGCTTTCTTT.

The gene calls are TRBV9 and TRBJ2-7; TRBD2 matches at 7 bases. Germline-derived CDR1 and CDR2 are SGDLS and YYNGEE. The CDR3 consists of 15 residues. J lost 3 bases, V lost 0 bases, and 6 bases had no gene match. The CDR3 loop is CASSVGGTTLYEQYF. The CDR3 bases are TGTGCCAGCAGCGTAGGCGGGACTACACTCTACGAGCAGTACTTC.

The sample holds a few counts of this clone. CDR3 nucleotides: TGCGCCAGCAGCTTACTAGCGGGGAAGGTCAATGAGCAGTTCTTC. It specifies CASSLLAGKVNEQFF. V and J are TRBV5-1 and TRBJ2-1, with 10 bases lining up with TRBD2. CDR1 and CDR2 (germline): SGHRS, YFSETQ. The CDR3 runs to 15 residues. V was pared by 2 bases and J by 6 bases, with 5 bases of the junction left unmatched.

The chain uses TRBV11-2 and TRBJ2-2; TRBD2 aligns across 9 bases. CDR3 length: 17 amino acids. The trim removed 0 bases at V and 5 bases at J, leaving 7 bases unmatched. CDR1 is SGHAT, CDR2 FQNNGV, per germline. The CDR3 nucleotides read TGTGCCAGCAGCTTAGATGGGTGGAGCGGGAGGACCGGGGAGCTGTTTTTT. This encodes CASSLDGWSGRTGELFF. The complete variable domain, with remaining parts taken from reference TRBV11-2 and TRBJ2-2, reads EAGVAQSPRYKIIEKRQSVAFWCNPISGHATLYWYQQILGQGPKLLIQFQNNGVVDDSQLPKDRFSAERLKGVDSTLKIQPAKLEDSAVYLCASSLDGWSGRTGELFFGEGSRLTVL.

This clone came up a few times. The chain couples TRBV4-1 to TRBJ1-4, with D perhaps TRBD1 (5 bases). Germline-derived CDR1 and CDR2 are MGHRA and YSYEKL. The CDR3 contains 14 residues. The V gene lost 6 bases and the J gene lost 7 bases, with 15 bases spanning the gap. CDR3 protein: CASSRLQGVEKLFF. The DNA of the CDR3 is TGCGCCAGCAGTCGCCTCCAGGGTGTTGAAAAACTGTTTTTT.

The genes are TRBV19 and TRBJ2-3; 10 positions agree with TRBD2. This CDR3 has 15 amino acids. Germline V gives CDR1 LNHDA, CDR2 SQIVND (reference sequence). Losses at the gene ends were 3 bases for V and 3 bases for J; bases not matched to a gene: 3. The chain's CDR3 is CASSMVAGGTDTQYF. CDR3 DNA sequence: TGTGCCAGTAGTATGGTAGCGGGAGGAACAGATACGCAGTATTTT.

This clone has more than one count but fewer than ten. This rearrangement joins TRBV21-1 to TRBJ2-4; TRBD1 was called by the table and not checked on the DNA. TRBV21-1 is noted as a pseudogene. This CDR3 has 18 residues. CDR3 amino acids: CASSNSRPSQRAKNIQYF. The CDR3 nucleotides read TGTGCCAGCAGCAACTCCAGGCCCTCCCAGAGAGCCAAAAACATTCAGTACTTC.

The V call is TRBV27, the J call TRBJ1-4, with D perhaps matching TRBD1 (5 bases). The CDR3 covers 16 residues. Germline CDR1 is MNHEY and CDR2 is SMNVEV (reference sequence). The germline V and J ends were trimmed by 6 bases and 9 bases, with 23 bases remaining between them. The CDR3 protein is CASSLTAGGIMKKLFF. CDR3 nucleotides: TGTGCCAGCAGCCTCACCGCCGGGGGAATAATGAAAAAACTGTTTTTT.

This chain joins TRBV5-1 and TRBJ1-2; D ambiguous. The CDR3 has 14 residues. CDR1 and CDR2 (germline): SGHRS, YFSETQ. V lost 7 bases and J lost 0, with 13 bases in between. The CDR3 protein is CASQPGETNYGYTF. CDR3 DNA: TGCGCCAGCCAACCGGGAGAAACTAACTATGGCTACACCTTC.

With respect to this clone: At the DNA level, this CDR3 is encoded by other sequences in the same sample as well. This rearrangement joins TRBV5-1 to TRBJ2-7; possibly TRBD1 for D (5 bases). In germline, CDR1 is SGHRS, CDR2 YFSETQ. V lost 0 bases and J 6 bases, leaving 10 bases between the germline ends. The CDR3 sequence is 13 residues long. The CDR3 protein is CASSLAGRSEQYF. CDR3 bases: TGCGCCAGCAGCTTGGCAGGGCGGTCCGAGCAGTACTTC.

The chain joins TRBV7-2 to TRBJ2-3; tentative D call: TRBD1 (6 bases). V shed 0 bases and J shed 1 base, with 8 bases lying between them. Germline CDR1 SGHTA, CDR2 FQGNSA. The CDR3 consists of 15 residues. The CDR3 sequence is CASSLAQGRTDTQYF. CDR3 bases: TGTGCCAGCAGCTTAGCTCAGGGGCGCACAGATACGCAGTATTTT.

This chain connects TRBV7-2 to TRBJ2-2, with 8 bases matching TRBD1. The J segment lost 5 bases and the V segment lost 4 bases, leaving 12 bases of the junction unmatched. From germline, CDR1 is SGHTA and CDR2 FQGNSA. This CDR3 region has 17 residues. CDR3 sequence reads: CASSSGQGQVLTGELFF. CDR3 DNA: TGTGCCAGCAGCTCAGGACAGGGACAAGTTCTAACCGGGGAGCTGTTTTTT.

This chain connects TRBV7-3 to TRBJ1-2; D perhaps matches TRBD1 (6 bases). CDR3 size: 15 residues. Germline CDR1 and CDR2: SGHTA and FQGTGA. Trimming shortened V by 2 bases and J by 2 bases, and 12 bases separated the two germline ends. The CDR3 sequence: CASSLGTGLNYGYTF. The CDR3 DNA follows: TGTGCCAGCAGCTTAGGTACAGGGCTAAACTATGGCTACACCTTC.

The chain combines TRBV2 with TRBJ2-3; unclear D gene. Trimming took off 4 bases at V and 1 base at J, with 9 bases between the two ends. The CDR3 runs 14 residues. CDR1 is SNHLY and CDR2 is FYNNEI in the germline V gene. Here the CDR3 DNA reads TGTGCCAGCAGTGTTGTTTGGCGCACAGATACGCAGTATTTT. Amino acid sequence: CASSVVWRTDTQYF.

V and J are TRBV7-8 and TRBJ2-5, with 7 bases that match TRBD1. Germline CDR1 reads SGHVS; CDR2 reads FQNEAQ. With 4 bases clipped from V and 3 bases from J, the junction kept 5 bases outside the gene matches. The CDR3 consists of 14 residues. The CDR3 loop is CASSSATGKETQYF. The CDR3, as DNA: TGTGCCAGCAGCTCTGCGACAGGGAAAGAGACCCAGTACTTC.

This chain uses TRBV7-3 with TRBJ1-1; 8 bases align to TRBD1. The V gene end was trimmed by 4 bases and the J gene end by 0 bases; junction bases not matched to a gene: 4. CDR3 length equals 15 residues. From germline, CDR1 is SGHTA and CDR2 FQGTGA. The CDR3 coding sequence is TGTGCCAGCAGCTCGCGACAGGGGATGAACACTGAAGCTTTCTTT. Translation: CASSSRQGMNTEAFF.

The chain uses TRBV27 and TRBJ1-5; 8 bases are shared with TRBD1. The V gene's germline CDR1 is MNHEY and CDR2 SMNVEV (reference sequence). The J segment lost 2 bases and the V segment lost 4 bases, leaving 4 bases of the junction unmatched. The CDR3 runs to 15 residues. The DNA for the CDR3 is TGTGCCAGCAGTTCGAGACAGGGGCGCAATCAGCCCCAGCATTTT. Amino acid sequence: CASSSRQGRNQPQHF.

This chain joins TRBV6-1 and TRBJ1-2, with a tentative D call TRBD1 (5 bases). CDR3 length: 13 amino acids. V was pared by 4 bases and J by 5 bases, with 11 bases between. In germline, CDR1 is MNHNS, CDR2 SASEGT. This chain's CDR3 is CASSVDILYGYTF. The DNA for the CDR3 is TGTGCCAGCAGTGTGGACATCTTATATGGCTACACCTTC.

The chain links TRBV6-5 to TRBJ2-3; no reliable D call. Germline assignment: CDR1 MNHEY and CDR2 SVGAGI. This CDR3 has 13 amino acids. Trimming stripped 6 bases from V and 1 base from J, with 8 bases between. The CDR3, as DNA: TGTGCCAGCAGCAAGACTGGCACAGATACGCAGTATTTT. Encoded protein: CASSKTGTDTQYF.

This clone was counted only a few times. The rearrangement links TRBV13 to TRBJ1-1, with D uncertain. The CDR3 is 15 residues long. V was cut by 2 bases and J by 3 bases, with 13 bases left in between. The germline V gene has CDR1 PRHDT and CDR2 FYEKMQ (reference sequence). This chain's CDR3 is CASSLLRVGDTEAFF. CDR3 DNA sequence: TGTGCCAGCAGCTTACTTAGGGTGGGAGACACTGAAGCTTTCTTT.

This clone was picked up a small number of times. The chain carries TRBV13 and TRBJ2-6; a weak D match, TRBD1 (6 bases). The germline V gene has CDR1 PRHDT and CDR2 FYEKMQ (reference sequence). The V gene lost 1 base and the J gene lost 2 bases, with 6 bases spanning the gap. This CDR3 is built from 15 residues. The CDR3 bases are TGTGCCAGCAGCTTAGACAGGGCTGGGGCCAACGTCCTGACTTTC. Encoded protein: CASSLDRAGANVLTF.

This clone was recorded a few times. The chain employs TRBV6-6 and TRBJ2-3, with D hard to call. Germline V gene lookup returns CDR1 MNHNY and CDR2 SVGAGI (reference sequence). The CDR3 is made up of 13 amino acids. V lost 6 bases to trimming and J lost 1 base, with 8 bases between them. The CDR3 loop is CASSSPGTDTQYF. The DNA for the CDR3 is TGTGCCAGCAGCTCCCCTGGCACAGATACGCAGTATTTT.

This clone was found many times. The gene calls are TRBV29-1 and TRBJ2-7, with D possibly being TRBD2 (6 bases). This CDR3 is built from 13 residues. Trimming removed 8 bases at V and 7 bases at J, with 21 bases between. Germline V gene lookup returns CDR1 SQVTM and CDR2 ANQGSEA. The CDR3 DNA reads as TGCAGCATGCGGGGTCCCGGGGCCACTGAGCAGTACTTC. It codes for CSMRGPGATEQYF.

The chain carries TRBV5-1 and TRBJ1-2; 8 bases align to TRBD1. The CDR3 contains 15 residues. The germline V gene encodes CDR1 SGHRS and CDR2 YFSETQ. V lost 0 bases, J lost 7 bases, and 8 bases stayed unmatched. Written as DNA, the CDR3 is TGCGCCAGCAGCTTGGAGGTCAGGGGGCTTAGTGGCTACACCTTC. Protein product: CASSLEVRGLSGYTF.